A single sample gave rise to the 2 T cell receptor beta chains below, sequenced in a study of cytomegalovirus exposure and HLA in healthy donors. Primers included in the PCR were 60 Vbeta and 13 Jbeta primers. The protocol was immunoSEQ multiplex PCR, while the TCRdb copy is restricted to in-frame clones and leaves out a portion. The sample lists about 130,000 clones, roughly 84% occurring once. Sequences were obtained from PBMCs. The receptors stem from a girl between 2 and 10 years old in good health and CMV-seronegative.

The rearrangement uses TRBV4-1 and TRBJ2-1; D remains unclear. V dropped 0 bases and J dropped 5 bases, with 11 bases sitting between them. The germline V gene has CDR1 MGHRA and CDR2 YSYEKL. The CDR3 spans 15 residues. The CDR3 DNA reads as TGCGCCAGCAGCCAAGATTGGCAACCCGACAATGAGCAGTTCTTC. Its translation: CASSQDWQPDNEQFF.

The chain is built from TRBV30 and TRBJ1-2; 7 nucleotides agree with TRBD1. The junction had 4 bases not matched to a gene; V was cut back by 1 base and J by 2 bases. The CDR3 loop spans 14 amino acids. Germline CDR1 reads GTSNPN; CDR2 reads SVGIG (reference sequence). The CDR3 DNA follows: TGTGCCTGGAGTGGAAACAGGGGCAACTATGGCTACACCTTC. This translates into CAWSGNRGNYGYTF. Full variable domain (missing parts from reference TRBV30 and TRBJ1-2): SQTIHQWPATLVQPVGSPLSLECTVEGTSNPNLYWYRQAAGRGLQLLFYSVGIGQISSEVPQNLSASRPQDRQFILSSKKLLLSDSGFYLCAWSGNRGNYGYTFGSGTRLTVV.